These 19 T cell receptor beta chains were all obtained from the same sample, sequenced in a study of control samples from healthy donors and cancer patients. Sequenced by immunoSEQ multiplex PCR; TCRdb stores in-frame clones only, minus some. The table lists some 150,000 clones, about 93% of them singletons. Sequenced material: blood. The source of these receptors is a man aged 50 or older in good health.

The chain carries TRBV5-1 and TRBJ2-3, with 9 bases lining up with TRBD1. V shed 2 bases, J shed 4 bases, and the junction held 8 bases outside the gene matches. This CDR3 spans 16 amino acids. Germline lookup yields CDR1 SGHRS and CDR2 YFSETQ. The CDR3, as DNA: TGCGCCAGCAGCTTACAACTAGGACAGGGGTCAGATACGCAGTATTTT. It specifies CASSLQLGQGSDTQYF. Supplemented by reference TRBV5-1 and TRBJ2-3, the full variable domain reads KAGVTQTPRYLIKTRGQQVTLSCSPISGHRSVSWYQQTPGQGLQFLFEYFSETQRNKGNFPGRFSGRQFSNSRSEMNVSTLELGDSALYLCASSLQLGQGSDTQYFGPGTRLTVL.

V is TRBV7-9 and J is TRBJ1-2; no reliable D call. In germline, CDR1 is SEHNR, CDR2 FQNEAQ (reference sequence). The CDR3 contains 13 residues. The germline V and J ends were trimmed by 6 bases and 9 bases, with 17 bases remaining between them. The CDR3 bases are TGTGCCAGCAGTTATATCATGGGCGAGAGCTACACCTTC. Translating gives CASSYIMGESYTF.

CDR3 amino acids: CASSLTPDRSQYF. DNA for the CDR3: TGTGCCAGCAGCCTCACCCCGGACAGGAGTCAGTACTTC. The chain combines TRBV3-1 (or the pseudogene TRBV3-2) with TRBJ2-7; 7 bases are shared with TRBD1. This CDR3 comprises 13 residues. V was clipped by 4 bases and J by 10 bases; unmatched bases: 10. The germline V gene encodes CDR1 LGHDT and CDR2 YNNKEL (reference sequence).

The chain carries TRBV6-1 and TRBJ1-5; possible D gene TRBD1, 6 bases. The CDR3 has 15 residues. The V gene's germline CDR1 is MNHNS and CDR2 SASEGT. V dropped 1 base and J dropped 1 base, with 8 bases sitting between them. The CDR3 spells CASSEGQGSNQPQHF. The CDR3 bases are TGTGCCAGCAGTGAAGGGCAGGGGAGCAATCAGCCCCAGCATTTT.

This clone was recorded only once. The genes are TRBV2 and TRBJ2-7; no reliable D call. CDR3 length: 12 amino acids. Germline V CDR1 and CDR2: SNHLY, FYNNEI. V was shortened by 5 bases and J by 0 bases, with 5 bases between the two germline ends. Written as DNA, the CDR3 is TGTGCCAGCAGTAGTTACTCCTACGAGCAGTACTTC. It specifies CASSSYSYEQYF.

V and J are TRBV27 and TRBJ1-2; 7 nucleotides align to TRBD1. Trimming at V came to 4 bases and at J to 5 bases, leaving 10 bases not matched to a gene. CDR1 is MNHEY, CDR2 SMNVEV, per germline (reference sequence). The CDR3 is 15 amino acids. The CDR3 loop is CASSSPRQGVYGYTF. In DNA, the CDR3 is TGTGCCAGCAGTTCCCCCCGCCAGGGGGTGTATGGCTACACCTTC.

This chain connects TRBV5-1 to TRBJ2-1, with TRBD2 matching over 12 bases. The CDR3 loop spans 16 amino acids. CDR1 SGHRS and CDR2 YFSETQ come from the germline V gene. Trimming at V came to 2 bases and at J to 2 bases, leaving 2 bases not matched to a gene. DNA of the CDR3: TGCGCCAGCAGCTTAGGGACTAGCGGGCCCTACAATGAGCAGTTCTTC. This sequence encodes CASSLGTSGPYNEQFF.

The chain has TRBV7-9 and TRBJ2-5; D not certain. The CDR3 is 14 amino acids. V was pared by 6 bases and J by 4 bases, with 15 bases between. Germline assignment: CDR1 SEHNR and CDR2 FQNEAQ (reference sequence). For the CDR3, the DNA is TGTGCCAGCAGAGATAGAGTGTCTCTAGAGACCCAGTACTTC. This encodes CASRDRVSLETQYF.

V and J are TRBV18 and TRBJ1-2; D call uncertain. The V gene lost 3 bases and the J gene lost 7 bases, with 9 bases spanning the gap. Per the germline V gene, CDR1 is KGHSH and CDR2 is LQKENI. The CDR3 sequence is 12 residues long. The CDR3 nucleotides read TGTGCCAGCTCACCGAGGGCGGGTGGCTACACCTTC. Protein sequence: CASSPRAGGYTF.

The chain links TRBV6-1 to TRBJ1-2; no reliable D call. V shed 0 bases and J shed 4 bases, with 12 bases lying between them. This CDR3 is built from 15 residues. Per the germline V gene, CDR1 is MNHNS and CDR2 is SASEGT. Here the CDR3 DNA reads TGTGCCAGCAGTGAAGCCGCAGGATTGAGCTATGGCTACACCTTC. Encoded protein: CASSEAAGLSYGYTF.

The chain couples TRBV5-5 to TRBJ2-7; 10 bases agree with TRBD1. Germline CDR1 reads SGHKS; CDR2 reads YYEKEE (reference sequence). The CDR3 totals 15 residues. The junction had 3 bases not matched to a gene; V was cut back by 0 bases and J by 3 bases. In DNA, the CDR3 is TGTGCCAGCAGCTTGGACGGGACAGGGGTCTACGAGCAGTACTTC. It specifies CASSLDGTGVYEQYF. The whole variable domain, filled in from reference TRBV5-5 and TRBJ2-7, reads DAGVTQSPTHLIKTRGQQVTLRCSPISGHKSVSWYQQVLGQGPQFIFQYYEKEERGRGNFPDRFSARQFPNYSSELNVNALLLGDSALYLCASSLDGTGVYEQYFGPGTRLTVT.

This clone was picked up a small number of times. CDR3 region: CASSEDGGNYEQYF. The DNA of the CDR3 is TGTGCCAGCAGTGAAGACGGCGGGAACTACGAGCAGTACTTC. The rearrangement links TRBV6-1 to TRBJ2-7; weak D call: TRBD2 (6 bases). The CDR3 length is 14 residues. Germline V gives CDR1 MNHNS, CDR2 SASEGT. Between the trimmed V and J ends, which lost 1 base and 3 bases, there was a span of 10 bases.

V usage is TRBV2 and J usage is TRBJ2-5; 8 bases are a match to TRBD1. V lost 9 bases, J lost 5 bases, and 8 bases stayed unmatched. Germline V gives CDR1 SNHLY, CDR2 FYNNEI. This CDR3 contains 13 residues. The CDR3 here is CASNDRGGETQYF. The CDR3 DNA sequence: TGTGCCAGTAATGACAGGGGCGGCGAGACCCAGTACTTC.

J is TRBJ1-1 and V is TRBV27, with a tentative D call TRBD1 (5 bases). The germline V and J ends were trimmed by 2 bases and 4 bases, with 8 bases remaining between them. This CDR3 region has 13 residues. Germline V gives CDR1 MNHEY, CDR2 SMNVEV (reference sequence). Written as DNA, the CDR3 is TGTGCCAGCAGTTTAGGGACGGCCACTGAAGCTTTCTTT. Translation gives CASSLGTATEAFF.

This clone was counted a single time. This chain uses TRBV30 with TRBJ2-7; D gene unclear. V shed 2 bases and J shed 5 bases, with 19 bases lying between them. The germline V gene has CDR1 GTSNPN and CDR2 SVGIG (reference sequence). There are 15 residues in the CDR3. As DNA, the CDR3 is TGTGCCTGGAGTTTCCCCGCGGCTCGGCGCGACGAGCAGTACTTC. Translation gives CAWSFPAARRDEQYF.

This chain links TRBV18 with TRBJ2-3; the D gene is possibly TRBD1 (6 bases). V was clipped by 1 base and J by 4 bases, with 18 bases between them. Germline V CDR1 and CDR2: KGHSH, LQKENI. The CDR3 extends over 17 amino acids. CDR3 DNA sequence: TGTGCCAGCTCACCACAAACCGTGGGCAGGGGCGCAGATACGCAGTATTTT. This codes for CASSPQTVGRGADTQYF. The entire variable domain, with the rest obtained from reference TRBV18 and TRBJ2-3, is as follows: NAGVMQNPRHLVRRRGQEARLRCSPMKGHSHVYWYRQLPEEGLKFMVYLQKENIIDESGMPKERFSAEFPKEGPSILRIQQVVRGDSAAYFCASSPQTVGRGADTQYFGPGTRLTVL.

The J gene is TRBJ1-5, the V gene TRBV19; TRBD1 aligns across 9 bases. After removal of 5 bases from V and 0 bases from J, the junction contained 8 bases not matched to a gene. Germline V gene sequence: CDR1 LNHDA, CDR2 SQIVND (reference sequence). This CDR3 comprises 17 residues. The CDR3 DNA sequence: TGTGCCAGTAGTCTCCGGACAGGGGCGGATAGCAATCAGCCCCAGCATTTT. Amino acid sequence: CASSLRTGADSNQPQHF.

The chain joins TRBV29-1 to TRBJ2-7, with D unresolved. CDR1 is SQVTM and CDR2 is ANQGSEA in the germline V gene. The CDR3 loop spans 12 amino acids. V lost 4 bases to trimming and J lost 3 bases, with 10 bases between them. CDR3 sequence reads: CSVVFEVYEQYF. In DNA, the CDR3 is TGCAGCGTTGTGTTCGAAGTCTACGAGCAGTACTTC.

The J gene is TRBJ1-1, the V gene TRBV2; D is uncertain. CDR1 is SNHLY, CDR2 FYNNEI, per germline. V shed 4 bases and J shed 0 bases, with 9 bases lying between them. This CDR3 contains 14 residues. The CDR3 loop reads CASSVWEMNTEAFF. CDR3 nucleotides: TGTGCCAGCAGTGTGTGGGAAATGAACACTGAAGCTTTCTTT.